Below, 15 T cell receptor beta chains from the same sample are listed, as sequenced in a study of blood T cell repertoires in COVID-19. Only in-frame clones appear in the TCRdb table, and some are missing; sequencing was by immunoSEQ multiplex PCR. This table has tens of thousands of clones, around 81% appearing once. The sample consisted of peripheral blood. The receptors were gathered from a man in his fifties or sixties with acute or convalescent COVID-19.

This clone has more than one count but fewer than ten. This chain links TRBV5-6 with TRBJ1-2; 8 bases align to TRBD1. There are 16 residues in the CDR3. CDR1 and CDR2 from the germline V gene are SGHDT and YYEEEE. J gave up 2 bases and V 0 bases, and 6 bases lay outside the gene matches. For the CDR3, the DNA is TGTGCCAGCAGCTTGGGTCAGGGGGCGCGCAACTATGGCTACACCTTC. Protein sequence: CASSLGQGARNYGYTF.

The chain is built from TRBV28 and TRBJ1-3; D gene ambiguous. Trimming shortened V by 6 bases and J by 3 bases, and 6 bases separated the two germline ends. The CDR3 is 12 residues long. Germline assignment: CDR1 MDHEN and CDR2 SYDVKM. This CDR3 is CASSTVGNTIYF. The CDR3 bases are TGTGCCAGCAGCACAGTTGGAAACACCATATATTTT.

The V call is TRBV27, the J call TRBJ2-1, with a weak D call TRBD2 (6 bases). The CDR3 has 16 residues. CDR1 and CDR2 (germline): MNHEY, SMNVEV (reference sequence). The V gene lost 4 bases and the J gene lost 2 bases, with 15 bases spanning the gap. The CDR3 region is CASSWNLLAPYNEQFF. In DNA, the CDR3 is TGTGCCAGCAGTTGGAACTTACTAGCTCCCTACAATGAGCAGTTCTTC.

This chain joins TRBV4-1 and TRBJ2-5, with 7 bases identical to TRBD1. Germline loops: CDR1 MGHRA, CDR2 YSYEKL. The CDR3 covers 14 residues. V shed 4 bases and J 1 base; nucleotides not matched to a gene: 3. CDR3 protein: CASSLRDSQETQYF. CDR3 coding DNA: TGCGCCAGCAGCCTCCGGGACAGCCAAGAGACCCAGTACTTC.

The V call is TRBV5-6, the J call TRBJ1-1; D is unresolved. The V gene's germline CDR1 is SGHDT and CDR2 YYEEEE. The CDR3 covers 15 residues. Trimming cost V 0 bases and J 5 bases, with 14 bases left between them. The CDR3 DNA reads TGTGCCAGCAGCTTGGAGGCCAGGATACATACTGAAGCTTTCTTT. This encodes CASSLEARIHTEAFF.

V gene TRBV10-3 combines with J gene TRBJ2-2; D is uncertain. This CDR3 has 12 amino acids. The ends were cut back, 8 bases at V and 1 base at J, with 5 bases in the middle. From germline, CDR1 is ENHRY and CDR2 SYGVKD. In DNA form, the CDR3 reads TGTGCCATCGCCGGGAACACCGGGGAGCTGTTTTTT. Encoded protein: CAIAGNTGELFF.

This rearrangement joins TRBV19 to TRBJ1-3, with 7 bases aligning to TRBD1. Germline loops: CDR1 LNHDA, CDR2 SQIVND (reference sequence). J lost 4 bases, V lost 6 bases, and 12 bases had no gene match. The CDR3 contains 16 residues. DNA for the CDR3: TGTGCCAGTAGACGGATCGGACAGGATCGAGGAAACACCATATATTTT. Its protein is CASRRIGQDRGNTIYF.

The V call is TRBV9, the J call TRBJ2-7; D is unclear. CDR3 size: 16 residues. CDR1 SGDLS and CDR2 YYNGEE come from the germline V gene. With 0 bases removed from V and 0 bases from J, the gap between germline ends came to 13 bases. The DNA of the CDR3 is TGTGCCAGCAGCGTAGGACGAAATTCGGGCTCCTACGAGCAGTACTTC. This codes for CASSVGRNSGSYEQYF.

This sequence joins TRBV29-1 and TRBJ1-4; 7 bases line up with TRBD1. Germline trimming cut 3 bases from V and 8 bases from J; bases unmatched to any gene: 9. This CDR3 comprises 14 residues. Germline CDR1 is SQVTM and CDR2 is ANQGSEA. The CDR3 spells CSVDFGAGGEKLFF. As DNA, the CDR3 is TGCAGCGTTGATTTTGGGGCAGGGGGAGAAAAACTGTTTTTT.

The genes are TRBV7-6 and TRBJ2-1; 13 bases line up with TRBD2. Looked up from germline, CDR1 is SGHVS and CDR2 is FNYEAQ. CDR3 length: 16 amino acids. The V gene end was trimmed by 1 base and the J gene end by 9 bases; junction bases not matched to a gene: 6. CDR3 sequence (DNA): TGTGCCAGCAGCTTAGAGGGACTAGCGGGATGGGGTGAGCAGTTCTTC. Translation: CASSLEGLAGWGEQFF.

This rearrangement joins TRBV6-5 to TRBJ1-4; D might be TRBD1 (5 bases). The germline V gene encodes CDR1 MNHEY and CDR2 SVGAGI. Trimming shortened V by 6 bases and J by 0 bases, and 11 bases separated the two germline ends. This CDR3 region has 15 residues. The DNA of the CDR3 is TGTGCCAGCAGACCCAGGACAACAACTAATGAAAAACTGTTTTTT. This sequence encodes CASRPRTTTNEKLFF.

Only one count was recorded for this clone. The chain has TRBV28 and TRBJ2-7; a weak D match, TRBD1 (5 bases). The CDR3 extends over 14 amino acids. Trimming shortened V by 6 bases and J by 3 bases, and 15 bases separated the two germline ends. Germline V CDR1 and CDR2: MDHEN, SYDVKM. CDR3 protein: CASSLETDSYEQYF. In DNA, the CDR3 is TGTGCCAGCAGCCTAGAGACAGACAGCTACGAGCAGTACTTC.

The rearrangement uses TRBV18 and TRBJ2-7; D may be TRBD2 (5 bases). This CDR3 spans 15 amino acids. Trimming cost V 1 base and J 3 bases, with 13 bases left between them. Germline V CDR1 and CDR2: KGHSH, LQKENI. DNA for the CDR3: TGTGCCAGCTCACCACGAGGCACCGGACTCTACGAGCAGTACTTC. Encoded protein: CASSPRGTGLYEQYF. Full variable domain (outside the CDR3, taken from reference TRBV18 and TRBJ2-7): NAGVMQNPRHLVRRRGQEARLRCSPMKGHSHVYWYRQLPEEGLKFMVYLQKENIIDESGMPKERFSAEFPKEGPSILRIQQVVRGDSAAYFCASSPRGTGLYEQYFGPGTRLTVT.

The chain couples TRBV7-9 to TRBJ1-5; no firm D call. Germline V gene sequence: CDR1 SEHNR, CDR2 FQNEAQ (reference sequence). V dropped 1 base and J dropped 8 bases, with 6 bases sitting between them. CDR3 length: 12 amino acids. The CDR3 spells CASSLESEPQHF. For the CDR3, the DNA is TGTGCCAGCAGCTTAGAATCTGAGCCCCAGCATTTT.

This chain links TRBV4-3 with TRBJ2-2; 12 bases map to TRBD2. Germline V gives CDR1 LGHNA, CDR2 YSLEER. CDR3 length: 17 amino acids. Trimming at V came to 0 bases and at J to 5 bases, leaving 4 bases not matched to a gene. The CDR3 sequence: CASSQDWLAGGTGELFF. The CDR3 DNA reads as TGCGCCAGCAGCCAAGATTGGCTAGCGGGAGGGACCGGGGAGCTGTTTTTT.